This TCR beta chain came from a study of metastatic and nonmetastatic thyroid tumors. Treatment of any kind had been given to no patient before thyroid surgery. At least ten counts were recorded for this clone. A read error may be the cause here, since a much bigger clone is one base away. Without the conserved terminal phenylalanine or tryptophan, this CDR3 likely stems from a read error. TCRdb re-processed the PCR reads through MiXCR. The sample yields about 92,000 clones, 15% seen once. The CDR3 consists of 15 residues. Germline CDR1 and CDR2: MNHEY and SMNVEV (reference sequence). V was pared by 7 bases and J by 7 bases, with 17 bases between.

The rearrangement links TRBV27 to TRBJ1-6, with D unresolved. The clonotype was recovered from a female donor with papillary thyroid cancer or a benign thyroid nodule (not recorded which). Some clones in this sample may be carry-over from other donors' samples. Sample: blood. The CDR3 region has the DNA TGTGCCAGCACCCCTTCGAAGGGAAGAAATTCACCCCTCCACCTT. Translation gives CASTPSKGRNSPLHL.